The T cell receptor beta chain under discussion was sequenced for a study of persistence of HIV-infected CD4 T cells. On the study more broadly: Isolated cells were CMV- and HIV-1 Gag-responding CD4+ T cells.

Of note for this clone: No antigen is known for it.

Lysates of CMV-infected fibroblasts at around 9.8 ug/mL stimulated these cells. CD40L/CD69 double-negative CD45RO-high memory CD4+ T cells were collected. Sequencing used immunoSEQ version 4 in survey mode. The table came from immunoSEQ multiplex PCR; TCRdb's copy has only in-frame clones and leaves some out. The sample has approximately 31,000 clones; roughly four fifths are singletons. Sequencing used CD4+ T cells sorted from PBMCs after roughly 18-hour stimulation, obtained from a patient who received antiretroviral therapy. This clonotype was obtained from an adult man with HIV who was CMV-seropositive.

For the CDR3, the DNA is TGCGCCAGCAGCCAAGAGGTGTGGAGCAATCAGCCCCAGCATTTT. Translating it yields CASSQEVWSNQPQHF. The chain has TRBV4-3 and TRBJ1-5; D is unclear. V shed 0 bases and J shed 1 base, with 7 bases lying between them. Germline V CDR1 and CDR2: LGHNA, YSLEER. The CDR3 runs 15 residues.